Only a few counts were recorded for the clone carrying this TCR beta chain. Using immunoSEQ multiplex PCR, the repertoire was profiled, and TCRdb retains in-frame clones only, with some absent. This table has 200,000 to 250,000 clones, 80% appearing once. This sample was included in a study of blood T cell repertoires in COVID-19. The ends were cut back, 6 bases at V and 0 bases at J, with 12 bases in the middle. The CDR3 has 15 amino acids. From germline, CDR1 is MNHEY and CDR2 SVGAGI. The sequence derives from a middle-aged woman with acute COVID-19. The J gene is TRBJ2-4, the V gene TRBV6-5; D is perhaps TRBD1 (6 bases). Sequencing was carried out using PBMCs or T cells enriched from blood (not recorded which). The CDR3 is CASSPGQLAKNIQYF. CDR3 sequence (DNA): TGTGCCAGCAGCCCCGGACAGTTAGCCAAAAACATTCAGTACTTC.